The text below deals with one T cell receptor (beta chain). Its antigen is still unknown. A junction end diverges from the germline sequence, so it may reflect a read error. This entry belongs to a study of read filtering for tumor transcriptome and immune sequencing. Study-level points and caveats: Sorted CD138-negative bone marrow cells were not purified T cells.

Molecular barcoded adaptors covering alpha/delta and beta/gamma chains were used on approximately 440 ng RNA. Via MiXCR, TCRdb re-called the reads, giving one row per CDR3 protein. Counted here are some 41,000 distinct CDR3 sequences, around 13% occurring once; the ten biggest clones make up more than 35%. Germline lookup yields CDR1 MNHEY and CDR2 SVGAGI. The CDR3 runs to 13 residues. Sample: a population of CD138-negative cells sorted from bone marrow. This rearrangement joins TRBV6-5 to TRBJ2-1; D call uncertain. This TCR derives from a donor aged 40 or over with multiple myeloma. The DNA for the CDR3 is TGTGCCAGCAGGGTCTCCCTGGCCGATGAGCAGTTCTTT. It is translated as CASRVSLADEQFF.